This TCR beta chain was identified in a study of blood T cells in healthy people across ages (dated by TCRdb to 2014 to 2015). Study-level background: In model experiments, template switching captured about one uniquely barcoded TCR beta cDNA molecule for every two T cells. Four age groups were formed from the donors: young (average about 17 years), middle-aged (approximately 40), aged (over 55) and long-lived (around 82). Two additional independent replicas of 1 million unique cDNA reads from the same blood draw were analyzed for two donors (one aged 18 to 29 and one aged 80 or older). To track age-related changes in TCR beta repertoire diversity, the study relied on deep sequencing normalized with unique cDNA molecular identifiers.

In regard to this clonotype: Its specific antigen is unknown. No much larger clone is present one base from it, and per-base qualities are unavailable.

What the work shows at the level of the full study, not this receptor alone: A strong correlation was found between observed TCR beta diversity and the percentage of naive T cells measured by flow cytometry. Conclusive comparison of naive and antigen-experienced compartments was prevented by the profiling of bulk unsorted PBMCs. Compared with the aged group, the long-lived group had more naive CD4+ T cells, fewer expanded clones and increased TCR diversity, a pattern suggesting age selection. Estimates of total diversity from one million sequenced T cells were regarded as lower bounds and underestimates. Because donor CMV infection status was unknown, age-related changes in expanded clonotypes were potentially confounded. As age increased, observed TCR beta diversity per million T cells dropped in a roughly linear way, and a significant reduction was already evident by age about 36.

CDR1 and CDR2, looked up from the germline V gene, are SGHDT and YYEEEE. Germline trimming amounts to 3 bases on V and 0 bases on J, with 14 as the count of junction bases outside the gene matches. The CDR3 runs 18 amino acids, cysteine and phenylalanine included. The kept DNA is CDR3 alone, 54 bases in frame from the first base. Systemically healthy Caucasian individuals from Russia, some 36 in total and aged roughly 6 to 90 years, were included as donors. Approximately 9.3 milliliters of peripheral blood were drawn from each donor into EDTA-treated Vacutainer tubes. PBMCs were isolated by Ficoll-Paque density-gradient centrifugation, with at least 6 million obtained per sample. Total RNA was extracted from PBMCs with Trizol reagent, with at least 6 micrograms obtained per sample. Naive CD45RAhigh/CD27high T cell percentages were measured by flow cytometry on a PBMC aliquot from every donor. Receptor amplification or capture employed 5' RACE. Instrument used: Illumina HiSeq 2500. A second about 7 to 11 cycle PCR used a sample-barcoded 5' primer and a J-beta primer mix. Each TCR beta cDNA molecule received a unique molecular identifier from a template-switch 5' adaptor carrying 12 random nucleotides. At least 3 million CDR3-containing paired-end reads were obtained from each sample. All of the RNA was converted into first-strand cDNA using the Mint cDNA synthesis kit, with a TRBC-specific oligonucleotide serving as the primer. Following uracil-DNA glycosylase treatment, a first 18-cycle PCR with universal primers M1SS and BC2_uni_R was performed on all cDNA. As for the original processing: Each sample was normalized by randomly selecting 1 million high-quality reads, each carrying a distinct molecular identifier. Reads with shared molecular identifiers were discarded instead of being binned into consensus sequences. MiTCR, set to a Q25 quality threshold and the strictest error-elimination algorithm, was used for CDR3 identification, clonotype clustering and error correction. A nonparametric unseen species model using Euler transformation provided a lower-bound estimate of total TCR beta diversity. Using fastp trimming at Q25 and MiXCR clonotype assembly, TCRdb reanalyzed the public sequencing data and kept in-frame beta chains. Each entry merges the rows of one CDR3 protein and shows their most common DNA and genes. In this record, the V and J calls reflect TCRdb's handling and not the investigators' own analysis. The sample table shows approximately 900,000 distinct CDR3 sequences, and just under 30% are seen once. Roughly a tenth of the sample goes to the ten largest clones.

These same records also appear under a second study, on T cells of mothers and their children. Per that second paper: Nine systemically healthy Caucasian individuals served as donors, namely three mothers together with their six children. cDNA synthesis used all of the extracted RNA, with approximately 1.4 ug of RNA in each 15 ul reaction. In the second PCR, the M1S primer added sample barcodes and 2-4 random nucleotides. Over 8 million TCR beta CDR3 reads were obtained for each mother, and around 3 million reads were obtained for each child. Thymic selection similarly shapes TCR recombination output in related and unrelated pairs, with minor effect from inherited differences. Normalized repertoire overlap was always slightly but never significantly higher in related than unrelated mother-child pairs. With a sensitivity of about 100 clones per million clonotypes, no persistent microchimeric T cell clones were detected. In the study, deep NGS was used to compare the TCR beta repertoires of mothers and children, and features distinguishing related mother-child pairs from unrelated individuals were sought. On average, the children were approximately 12 +/- 4 years old, while the mothers were about 38 +/- 4 years old. After adapter ligation was performed with NEBNext reagents, the libraries were sequenced on an Illumina HiSeq 2000 with 100+100 nt paired-end reads. To avoid cross-contamination, the mother libraries and the child libraries were prepared a month apart and sequenced in separate runs. For each donor, between about 500,000 and 2,200,000 distinct TCR beta clonotypes were identified. Naive TCR beta clonotypes were estimated from low-frequency clonotypes matched to each donor's FACS-determined naive share, without sorting.

Sequenced input: blood. The chain links TRBV5-6 with TRBJ1-1, with 7 bases aligning to TRBD1. This clonotype was sampled from a woman between 35 and 50 years old in good health. Here the CDR3 is given as CASSWGLTGFGMNTEAFF. The base sequence is TGTGCCAGCAGCTGGGGGTTGACAGGGTTTGGAATGAACACTGAAGCTTTCTTT.